A single T cell receptor (beta chain) is shown here with its context. The authors' processing: Cell counts per sample came from amplifying reference gene primers. Sequenced by immunoSEQ multiplex PCR; TCRdb stores in-frame clones only, minus some. V and J calls and clone size are given by that table; D and trimming were obtained from the DNA. The sample records 250,000 to 350,000 clones, around 89% being singletons. This sample stems from a study of blood T cell repertoires in COVID-19. Study-wide context: There were acute and convalescent COVID-19 samples, and they came from the United States, Italy and Spain. PBMCs, B-cell-depleted T cells, or T cells were the source of the cDNA or gDNA that made up the material.

Participant-given clinical history determined each cohort assignment. The sequencing sample was made of PBMCs or T cells enriched from blood (not recorded which). The sequence was collected from a woman aged 18-30 years with acute COVID-19.

The CDR3 protein is CASSIARATEAFF. DNA for the CDR3: TGTGCCAGTAGTATAGCCAGGGCCACTGAAGCTTTCTTT. This chain links TRBV19 with TRBJ1-1; perhaps TRBD1 as D (5 bases). V lost 1 base to trimming and J lost 4 bases, with 7 bases between them. The CDR3 length is 13 residues. Germline CDR1 and CDR2: LNHDA and SQIVND (reference sequence).